Listed here are 18 T cell receptor beta chains from one sample, sequenced in a study of beta chain features in type 1 diabetes. The antigens for these receptors are not known. Investigators reverse transcribed all isolated RNA, so they sequenced expressed TCRB transcripts. Profiling relied on immunoSEQ multiplex PCR, and the TCRdb table lists in-frame clones only, not all of them. This repertoire shows about 68,000 clones, about 50% found once; its top ten account for 0.55% to 0.8%. General observations from the study: TCRB CDR3 length was moderately but significantly reduced in all four CD4+ subsets of Type 1 diabetes patients.

Sequencing was carried out using central memory CD4+ T cells from blood. The source is a man aged 25 to 40 with type 1 diabetes.

This clone was counted a few times. The chain combines TRBV11-2 with TRBJ1-2, with TRBD1 matching 7 bases. Per germline, CDR1 SGHAT and CDR2 FQNNGV. This CDR3 region has 12 residues. V lost 5 bases and J lost 7; bases outside the gene matches: 4. In nucleotides, the CDR3 is TGTGCCAGCAGCCCAGGGGGTCGTGGCTACACCTTC. Encoded protein: CASSPGGRGYTF.

The rearrangement joins TRBV5-6 to TRBJ1-5; D is ambiguous. Germline V gene data show CDR1 as SGHDT and CDR2 as YYEEEE. Deletions cut 0 bases from V and 1 base from J, with 11 bases between. The CDR3 is made up of 16 amino acids. CDR3 sequence: CASSLGSISSNQPQHF. In nucleotides, the CDR3 is TGTGCCAGCAGCTTGGGGAGCATTTCAAGCAATCAGCCCCAGCATTTT.

CDR3 in amino acids: CASSISGTGLMNTEAFF. In DNA form, the CDR3 reads TGTGCCAGTAGTATTTCCGGGACGGGACTTATGAACACTGAAGCTTTCTTT. This chain joins TRBV19 and TRBJ1-1; D is perhaps TRBD1 (5 bases). From germline, CDR1 is LNHDA and CDR2 SQIVND (reference sequence). V was trimmed by 3 bases and J by 0 bases, leaving 17 bases between them. CDR3 length: 17 residues.

Only a few counts were recorded for this clone. This chain uses TRBV29-1 with TRBJ2-7; the D gene is possibly TRBD2 (6 bases). The CDR3 runs 14 residues. Trimming took off 2 bases at V and 3 bases at J, with 14 bases between the two ends. Per germline, CDR1 SQVTM and CDR2 ANQGSEA. The CDR3 sequence is CSVERWAGSYEQYF. The CDR3 nucleotides read TGCAGCGTTGAACGTTGGGCCGGGAGCTACGAGCAGTACTTC.

The chain recombines TRBV2 with TRBJ2-5; D is unresolved. The J call may be in error: the DNA end matches TRBJ2-7 better. This CDR3 region has 11 residues. Germline CDR1 reads SNHLY; CDR2 reads FYNNEI. The CDR3 coding sequence is TGTGCCAGTTCGAGCTCCTACGAGCAGTACTTC. Its protein is CASSSSYEQYF.

This CDR3 reads CASSFSAGTSVVYEQFF. CDR3 coding DNA: TGTGCCAGCAGCTTCTCGGCGGGGACTAGCGTGGTTTATGAGCAGTTCTTC. The chain uses TRBV11-2 and TRBJ2-1, with 10 bases aligning to TRBD2. The germline V gene encodes CDR1 SGHAT and CDR2 FQNNGV. J gave up 8 bases and V 3 bases, and 13 bases lay outside the gene matches. This CDR3 is 17 amino acids long.

This rearrangement joins TRBV5-1 to TRBJ1-6; maybe TRBD1 (6 bases). V shed 6 bases and J shed 8 bases, with 15 bases lying between them. This CDR3 has 14 residues. From germline, CDR1 is SGHRS and CDR2 YFSETQ. The CDR3 sequence: CASNPGGLDSPLHF. In DNA, the CDR3 is TGCGCCAGCAACCCCGGGGGGCTGGATTCACCCCTCCACTTT.

The chain has TRBV5-1 and TRBJ2-1, with 9 bases aligning to TRBD1. Germline V lookup: CDR1 SGHRS, CDR2 YFSETQ. The CDR3 has 16 amino acids. V trimming: 4 bases; J trimming: 0 bases; junction bases outside the gene matches: 5. CDR3 region: CASSLQGASSYNEQFF. In DNA form, the CDR3 reads TGCGCCAGCAGCCTACAGGGGGCCAGCTCCTACAATGAGCAGTTCTTC.

The chain carries TRBV4-2 and TRBJ1-2; the D gene is possibly TRBD1 (6 bases). Germline CDR1 and CDR2: LGHNA and YNFKEQ. V lost 5 bases and J lost 7, with 23 bases in between. The CDR3 consists of 16 residues. The CDR3 nucleotides are TGTGCCAGCAGCTTGGCCTCAAGGCAGGGGATTGGTGGCTACACCTTC. As protein: CASSLASRQGIGGYTF.

The chain carries TRBV4-1 and TRBJ1-6; 7 bases map to TRBD1. The CDR3 is 16 residues long. CDR1 MGHRA and CDR2 YSYEKL come from the germline V gene. The V segment lost 1 base and the J segment 2 bases; nucleotides outside the gene matches: 2. CDR3 coding DNA: TGCGCCAGCAGCCAAGCCGGGACAGCCTATAATTCACCCCTCCACTTT. Translating gives CASSQAGTAYNSPLHF.

The chain uses TRBV12-5 and TRBJ2-1; TRBD2 aligns across 7 bases. The J segment lost 7 bases and the V segment lost 6 bases, leaving 15 bases of the junction unmatched. CDR3 length: 16 amino acids. The germline V gene has CDR1 LGHNT and CDR2 FRNRAP. The DNA for the CDR3 is TGTGCTAGTGGACCGGGGGAGGGAGGGCCCTCGAATGAGCAGTTCTTC. Its protein is CASGPGEGGPSNEQFF.

This rearrangement joins TRBV25-1 to TRBJ1-4; D is possibly TRBD1 (5 bases). The CDR3 contains 15 residues. V was clipped by 1 base and J by 2 bases, with 8 bases between them. From germline, CDR1 is MGHDK and CDR2 SYGVNS. CDR3 nucleotide sequence: TGTGCCAGCAGTGAATTGGACACCACTAATGAAAAACTGTTTTTT. This translates into CASSELDTTNEKLFF. Drawing the rest from reference TRBV25-1 and TRBJ1-4, the complete variable domain is EADIYQTPRYLVIGTGKKITLECSQTMGHDKMYWYQQDPGMELHLIHYSYGVNSTEKGDLSSESTVSRIRTEHFPLTLESARPSHTSQYLCASSELDTTNEKLFFGSGTQLSVL.

The gene calls are TRBV2 and TRBJ1-5; 9 positions agree with TRBD1. CDR3 size: 17 residues. Trimming removed 5 bases from V and 6 bases from J; junction bases left unmatched: 14. Germline CDR1 SNHLY, CDR2 FYNNEI. This CDR3 reads CASSRRGGQGIIQPQHF. The CDR3 DNA reads TGTGCCAGCAGTAGAAGAGGGGGACAGGGTATTATTCAGCCCCAGCATTTT. Using reference TRBV2 and TRBJ1-5 for the parts outside the CDR3, the full variable domain is EPEVTQTPSHQVTQMGQEVILRCVPISNHLYFYWYRQILGQKVEFLVSFYNNEISEKSEIFDDQFSVERPDGSNFTLKIRSTKLEDSAMYFCASSRRGGQGIIQPQHFGDGTRLSIL.

This clone has more than one count but fewer than ten. The J gene is TRBJ2-7, the V gene TRBV2, with D possibly TRBD1 on 5 matching bases. Trimming shortened V by 6 bases and J by 4 bases, and 16 bases separated the two germline ends. Germline V gene data show CDR1 as SNHLY and CDR2 as FYNNEI. CDR3 length equals 14 residues. The CDR3 nucleotides are TGTGCCAGCAGAGGGTCCTCTAGGGGATACGAGCAGTACTTC. Protein product: CASRGSSRGYEQYF.

This clone was recorded at least ten times. The CDR3 DNA reads as TGTGCCAGCAGCTTTGGACAGGGGGACACTGAAGCTTTCTTT. It translates to CASSFGQGDTEAFF. This chain joins TRBV5-6 and TRBJ1-1, with TRBD1 identical over 10 bases. Germline loops: CDR1 SGHDT, CDR2 YYEEEE. CDR3 length: 14 amino acids. V shed 2 bases, J shed 3 bases, and the junction held 1 base outside the gene matches.

The V gene is TRBV30, the J gene TRBJ1-5; weak D call: TRBD1 (5 bases). CDR3 size: 14 residues. CDR1 is GTSNPN, CDR2 SVGIG, per germline (reference sequence). The V gene lost 4 bases and the J gene lost 7 bases, with 17 bases spanning the gap. CDR3 amino acids: CAWNEARGGQPQHF. The CDR3 DNA reads as TGTGCCTGGAACGAGGCGAGGGGAGGGCAGCCCCAGCATTTT.

The rearrangement links TRBV5-1 to TRBJ2-1; 14 nucleotides agree with TRBD2. J gave up 12 bases and V 4 bases, and 6 bases lay outside the gene matches. Germline assignment: CDR1 SGHRS and CDR2 YFSETQ. This CDR3 has 14 amino acids. The CDR3 DNA reads as TGCGCCAGCAGCCCAGGGACTAGCGGGAGAGGGCAGTTCTTC. Its translation is CASSPGTSGRGQFF.

On this clone itself: One end of the junction does not line up with germline, which may come from a read error. The chain is built from TRBV9 and TRBJ2-1, with 9 bases lining up with TRBD1. Germline V gene data show CDR1 as SGDLS and CDR2 as YYNGEE. The CDR3 length is 19 residues. CDR3 protein: CASSAHTFGGQGRGNGQFF. The CDR3 region has the DNA TGTGCCAGCAGCGCCCACACCTTTGGGGGACAGGGAAGGGGCAATGGGCAGTTCTTC.